This T cell receptor beta chain was captured in a study of tumor and adjacent non-tumor tissue in lung cancer. Three rounds of nested PCR, following a modified ARM-PCR protocol, produced the TCRbeta library. One entry per CDR3 protein, called by TCRdb with MiXCR from the multiplex PCR reads. Counted here are 69,000 or so distinct CDR3 sequences, more than 70% occurring once; the ten biggest clones make up approximately 28%. RNA was extracted from bulk tissue without any cell sorting. As regards this clonotype: A read error may account for a junction end that differs from germline.

The germline CDR1 and CDR2 sequences are SQVTM and ANQGSEA. This CDR3 is 14 amino acids long. The sample comprised lung tumor tissue. The chain is built from TRBV29-1 and TRBJ2-3, with D perhaps given as TRBD1 or TRBD2 (6 bases each). This sequence originates from a man aged 60 to 69 with non-small cell lung cancer. The CDR3 region has the DNA TGCAGCGCCGGGTGGGGGGCCTCCACATATACGCAGTATTTT. Translated, it gives CSAGWGASTYTQYF.